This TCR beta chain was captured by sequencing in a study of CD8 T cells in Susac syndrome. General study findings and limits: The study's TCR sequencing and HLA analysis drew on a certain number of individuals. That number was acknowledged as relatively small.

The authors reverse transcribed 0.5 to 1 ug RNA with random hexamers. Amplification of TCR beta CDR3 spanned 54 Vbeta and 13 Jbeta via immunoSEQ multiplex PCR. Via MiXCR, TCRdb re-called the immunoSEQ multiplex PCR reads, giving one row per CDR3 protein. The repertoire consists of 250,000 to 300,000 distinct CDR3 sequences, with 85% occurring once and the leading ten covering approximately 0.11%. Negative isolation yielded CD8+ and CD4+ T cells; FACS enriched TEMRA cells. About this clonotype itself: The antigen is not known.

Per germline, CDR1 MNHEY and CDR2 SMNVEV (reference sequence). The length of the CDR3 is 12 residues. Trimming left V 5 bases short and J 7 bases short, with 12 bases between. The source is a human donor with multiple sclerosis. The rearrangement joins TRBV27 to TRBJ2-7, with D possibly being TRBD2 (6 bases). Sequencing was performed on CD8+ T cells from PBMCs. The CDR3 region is CASSPVAGEQYF. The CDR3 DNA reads TGTGCCAGCAGTCCTGTCGCGGGGGAGCAGTACTTC.